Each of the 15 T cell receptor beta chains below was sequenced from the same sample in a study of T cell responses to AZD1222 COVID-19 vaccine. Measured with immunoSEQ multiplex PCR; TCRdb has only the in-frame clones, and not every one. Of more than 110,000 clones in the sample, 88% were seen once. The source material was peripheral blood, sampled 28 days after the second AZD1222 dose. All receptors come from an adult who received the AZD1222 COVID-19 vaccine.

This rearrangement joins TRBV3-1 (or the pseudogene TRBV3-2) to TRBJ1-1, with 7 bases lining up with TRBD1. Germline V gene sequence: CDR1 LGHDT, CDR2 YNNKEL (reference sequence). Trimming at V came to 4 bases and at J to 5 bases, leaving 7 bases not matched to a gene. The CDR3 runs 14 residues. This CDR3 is CASSPTAGGTEAFF. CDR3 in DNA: TGTGCCAGCAGCCCGACGGCAGGGGGGACTGAAGCTTTCTTT.

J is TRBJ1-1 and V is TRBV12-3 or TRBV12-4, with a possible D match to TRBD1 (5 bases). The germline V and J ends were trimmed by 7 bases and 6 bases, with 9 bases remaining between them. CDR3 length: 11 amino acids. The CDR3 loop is CASTKTAEAFF. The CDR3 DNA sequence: TGTGCCAGCACGAAGACAGCTGAAGCTTTCTTT.

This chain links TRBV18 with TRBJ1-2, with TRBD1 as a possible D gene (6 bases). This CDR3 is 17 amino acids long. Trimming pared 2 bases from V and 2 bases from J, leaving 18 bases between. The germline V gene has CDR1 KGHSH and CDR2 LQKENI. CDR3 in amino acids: CASSPKGGQNENYGYTF. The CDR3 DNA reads TGTGCCAGCTCACCAAAGGGCGGACAGAATGAGAACTATGGCTACACCTTC.

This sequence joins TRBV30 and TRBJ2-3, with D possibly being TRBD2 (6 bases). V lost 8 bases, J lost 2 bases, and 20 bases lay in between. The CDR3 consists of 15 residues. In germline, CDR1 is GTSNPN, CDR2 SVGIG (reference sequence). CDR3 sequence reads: CAGDPRSGYTDTQYF. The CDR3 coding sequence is TGTGCCGGGGACCCGAGGAGCGGGTACACAGATACGCAGTATTTT.

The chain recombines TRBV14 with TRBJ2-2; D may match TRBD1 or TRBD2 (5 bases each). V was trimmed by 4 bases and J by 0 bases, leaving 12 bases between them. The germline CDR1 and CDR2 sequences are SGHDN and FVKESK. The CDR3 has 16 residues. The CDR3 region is CASSPRGTANTGELFF. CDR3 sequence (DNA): TGTGCCAGCAGCCCTCGGGGCACAGCGAACACCGGGGAGCTGTTTTTT.

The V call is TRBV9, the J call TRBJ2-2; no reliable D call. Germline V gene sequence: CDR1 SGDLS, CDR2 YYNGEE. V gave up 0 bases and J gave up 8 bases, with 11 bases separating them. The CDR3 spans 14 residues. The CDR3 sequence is CASSVEGSRGELFF. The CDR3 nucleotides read TGTGCCAGCAGCGTAGAAGGTAGCCGGGGGGAGCTGTTTTTT.

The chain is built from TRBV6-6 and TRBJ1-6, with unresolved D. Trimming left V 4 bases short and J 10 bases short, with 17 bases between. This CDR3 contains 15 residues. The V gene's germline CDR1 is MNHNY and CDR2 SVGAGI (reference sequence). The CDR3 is CASSFSVDERSPLHF. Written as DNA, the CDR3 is TGTGCCAGCAGTTTCTCAGTGGACGAAAGGTCACCCCTCCACTTT.

For the CDR3, the DNA is TGCGCCAGCAGCCCGGGTTTCACTGGTGATACGCAGTATTTT. Translated, it gives CASSPGFTGDTQYF. The genes are TRBV5-1 and TRBJ2-3; D remains ambiguous. The CDR3 contains 14 residues. Germline CDR1 reads SGHRS; CDR2 reads YFSETQ. Trimming took 4 bases from V and 6 from J, leaving 15 bases between them.

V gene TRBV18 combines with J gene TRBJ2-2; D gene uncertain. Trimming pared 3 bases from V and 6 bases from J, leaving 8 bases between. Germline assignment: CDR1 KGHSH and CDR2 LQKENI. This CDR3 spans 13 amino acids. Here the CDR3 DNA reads TGTGCCAGCTCACCCATTTGGCCCGGGGAGCTGTTTTTT. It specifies CASSPIWPGELFF.

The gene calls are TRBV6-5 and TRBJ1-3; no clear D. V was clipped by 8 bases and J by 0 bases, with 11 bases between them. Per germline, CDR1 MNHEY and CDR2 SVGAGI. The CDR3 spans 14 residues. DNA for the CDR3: TGTGCCAGCGCCATCAGTAGCTCTGGAAACACCATATATTTT. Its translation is CASAISSSGNTIYF.

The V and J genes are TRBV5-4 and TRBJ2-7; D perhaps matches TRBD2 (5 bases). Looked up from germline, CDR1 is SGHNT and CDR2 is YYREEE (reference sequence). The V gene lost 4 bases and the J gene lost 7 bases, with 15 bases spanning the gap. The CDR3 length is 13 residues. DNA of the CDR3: TGTGCCAGCAGCCCGACCGGCCGAGGGGAGCAGTACTTC. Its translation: CASSPTGRGEQYF.

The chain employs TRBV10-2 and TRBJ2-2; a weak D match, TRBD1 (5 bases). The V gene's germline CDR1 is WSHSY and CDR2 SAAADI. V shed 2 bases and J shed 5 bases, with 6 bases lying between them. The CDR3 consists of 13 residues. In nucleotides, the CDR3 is TGCGCCAGCAGTGAGAGGACAACCGGGGAGCTGTTTTTT. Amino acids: CASSERTTGELFF.

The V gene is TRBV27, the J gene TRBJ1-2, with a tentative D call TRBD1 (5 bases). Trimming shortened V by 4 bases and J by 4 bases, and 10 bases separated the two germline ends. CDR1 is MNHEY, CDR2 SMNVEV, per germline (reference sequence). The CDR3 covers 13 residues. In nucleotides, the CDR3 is TGTGCCAGCAGTTCAGTGGGGGGCTATGGCTACACCTTC. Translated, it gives CASSSVGGYGYTF.

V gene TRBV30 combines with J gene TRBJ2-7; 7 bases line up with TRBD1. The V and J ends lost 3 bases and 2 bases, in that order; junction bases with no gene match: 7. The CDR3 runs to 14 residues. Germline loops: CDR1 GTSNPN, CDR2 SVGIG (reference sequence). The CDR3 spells CAWRLGTGAYEQYF. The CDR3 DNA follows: TGTGCCTGGAGGTTGGGAACAGGGGCCTACGAGCAGTACTTC.

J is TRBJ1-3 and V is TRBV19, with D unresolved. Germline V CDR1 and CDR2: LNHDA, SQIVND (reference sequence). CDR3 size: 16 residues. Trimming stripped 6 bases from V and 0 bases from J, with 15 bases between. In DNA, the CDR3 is TGTGCCAGTAGCATTATGTACCGGGTCTCTGGAAACACCATATATTTT. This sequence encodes CASSIMYRVSGNTIYF. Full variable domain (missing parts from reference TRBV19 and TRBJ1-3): DGGITQSPKYLFRKEGQNVTLSCEQNLNHDAMYWYRQDPGQGLRLIYYSQIVNDFQKGDIAEGYSVSREKKESFPLTVTSAQKNPTAFYLCASSIMYRVSGNTIYFGEGSWLTVV.